This record looks at one T cell receptor beta chain sequence and its context. Its antigen is currently unknown. Other DNA sequences in this sample translate to the same CDR3. This CDR3 region has 14 residues. Germline assignment: CDR1 SNHLY and CDR2 FYNNEI. V gave up 4 bases and J gave up 1 base; unmatched junction bases: 3. The data were taken from a study of shared clonotypes between healthy human individuals. Several immunoSEQ plates held equal portions of the genomic DNA taken from each subset. Assay: immunoSEQ multiplex PCR; the TCRdb copy retains only in-frame clones and omits some. The sample has 500,000 to 650,000 clones, roughly 79% seen once. Overall study findings and caveats: Donor scarcity curtailed the genetic and exposure-history diversity represented herein. Investigators expected sequencing depth to affect clonotype sharing among donors.

The TCR was taken from a woman in her forties in good health. Some clones in this sample may be carry-over from other donors' samples. This rearrangement joins TRBV2 to TRBJ1-2; 7 bases fit TRBD1. Sequenced material: PBMCs. CDR3 region: CASSGQGSNYGYTF. The CDR3, as DNA: TGTGCCAGCAGTGGACAGGGTAGTAACTATGGCTACACCTTC.